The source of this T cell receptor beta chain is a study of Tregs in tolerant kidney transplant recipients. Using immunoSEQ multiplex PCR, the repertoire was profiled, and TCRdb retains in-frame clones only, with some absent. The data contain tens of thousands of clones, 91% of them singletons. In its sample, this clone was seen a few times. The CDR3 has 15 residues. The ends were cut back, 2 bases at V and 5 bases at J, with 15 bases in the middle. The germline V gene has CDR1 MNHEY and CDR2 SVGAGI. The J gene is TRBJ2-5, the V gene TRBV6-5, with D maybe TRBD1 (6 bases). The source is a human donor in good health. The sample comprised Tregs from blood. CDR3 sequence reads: CASSYQGRGRETQYF. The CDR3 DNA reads TGTGCCAGCAGTTACCAAGGCAGGGGACGCGAGACCCAGTACTTC.